This T cell receptor beta chain comes out of a study of shared clonotypes between healthy human individuals (dated by TCRdb to about 2020). General notes on the study: The cohort comprised two women and a few men aged 18 to 49 years. For each donor, three plates each were used for CD4 naive and CD4 memory, two plates were used for CD8 naive, and one plate was used for CD8 memory. Blood TCR repertoires of about five healthy adults were deeply sequenced to estimate repertoire size and the extent of clonotype sharing between individuals. To increase sequencing depth and limit assay-specific biases, TCR repertoire library preparation and sequencing were carried out by different laboratories using diverse techniques. Each donor's leukapheresis produced roughly between roughly 0.85 and 10 billion PBMCs. Results and caveats for the whole study, not just this receptor: Rarefaction of sorted-subset datasets indicated incomplete sequencing despite the large sequencing depth. Only blood was sampled, and tissue TCR repertoires likely differ from those in blood. Clonotypes shared by all four sorted-subset donors showed higher generation probabilities than non-shared clonotypes. Naive subsets generally had larger estimated clonotype richness than memory subsets did. Based on pairwise subsampling, the degree of clonotype sharing among donors was expected to be affected by sequencing depth. Because the study included only a small number of donors, the genetic and exposure-history diversity represented was limited. Around 5.4% of naive CD4, roughly 3.6% of naive CD8, 2.3% of memory CD4, and around 0.4% of memory CD8 clonotypes were shared across several donors.

Using the deep immunoSEQ assay, TCR CDR3 regions were amplified from genomic DNA by multiplex PCR. For each cell subset, the extracted genomic DNA was distributed evenly across all wells of several immunoSEQ 96-well plates, and each plate served as one replicate. Each replicate PCR for sorted subsets received 200 ng genomic DNA, equal to roughly 33,000 T cell genomes. Purified libraries were measured with a Qubit 3.0 fluorometer, size-checked on a Bioanalyzer 2100, and measured again with the KAPA Library Quantification kit. Every immunoSEQ 96-well plate was sequenced on a dedicated single-read 150-cycle Illumina NextSeq 550 flow cell. From the authors' description of their analysis: The immunoSEQ output contained only junctional sequences without quality scores, so filtering could not match that applied to full-length reads. Sequences were annotated with PyIR, a Python wrapper for IgBLAST v1.9, using IMGT germline references to assign V/J genes and CDR3. Reads were removed for weak V/J assignments (E-value above 1e-6), missing CDR3, stop codons, out-of-frame junctions, or ambiguous translated residues. V3J clonotypes were defined as sequences sharing an identical inferred V gene, J gene, and CDR3 amino acid sequence. Percentage overlap between repertoires was calculated by dividing the number of shared unique clonotypes by the size of the smaller repertoire. Richness of each repertoire was evaluated using RTK rarefaction, the Chao1 estimator, and Recon v2.1 estimates of unobserved clonotypes. Generation probabilities for all TCRbeta clonotypes obtained by the gDNA method from four donors were computed using OLGA. What TCRdb holds here is the immuneACCESS table cut down to in-frame rearrangements. Part of the clones is not present; checked against another copy, under half of the missing clones reflect an unresolved V gene, and the others are unexplained. V, J and clone size derive from that table, while D and trimming were established from the DNA sequence. For this sample the table gives over 400,000 clones, of which 90% to 97% were detected only once. The ten largest clones represent under 0.065% of the sample.

Donors were healthy HIV-negative adults with no recently reported acute infections or vaccinations. All donors were Caucasian adults living in Nashville, Tennessee, USA. Magnetic negative selection was used to enrich CD4+ T cells, after which naive cells were positively selected on CD45RA and the negative fraction became the memory subset. After blood collection by leukapheresis, PBMCs were isolated using Ficoll-Histopaque density gradient centrifugation and then cryopreserved in the vapor phase of liquid nitrogen. Purity and quantity of every magnetically sorted T cell population were checked by analytical flow cytometry. Each sorted fraction had its genomic DNA isolated and then quantified by UV absorbance on a Nanodrop 2000c. Ends trimmed: V by 0 bases, J by 9 bases; bases unmatched to a gene: 4. Taken from the germline V gene, the CDR1 and CDR2 loops are SGHRS and YFSETQ. The CDR3 sequence holds 15 residues, the cysteine and phenylalanine included. Just CDR3 DNA is preserved here, 45 bases in frame from base 1.

About this clone: Its recognized antigen is unknown. Qualities for individual bases were not recorded, and no much larger clone is one base off.

The chain is encoded by TRBV5-1 joined to TRBJ2-1, with 12 central nucleotides matching TRBD2. The specimen sequenced was naive CD4+ T cells sorted from blood. The sample's cell subset or site, from its label and the paper: CD45RA+ positively selected. The TCR was taken from a woman under 40 in good health. The nucleotides are TGCGCCAGCAGCTTGGAGAGACTAGCGGGAGTTGAGCAGTTCTTC. This sequence encodes CASSLERLAGVEQFF.